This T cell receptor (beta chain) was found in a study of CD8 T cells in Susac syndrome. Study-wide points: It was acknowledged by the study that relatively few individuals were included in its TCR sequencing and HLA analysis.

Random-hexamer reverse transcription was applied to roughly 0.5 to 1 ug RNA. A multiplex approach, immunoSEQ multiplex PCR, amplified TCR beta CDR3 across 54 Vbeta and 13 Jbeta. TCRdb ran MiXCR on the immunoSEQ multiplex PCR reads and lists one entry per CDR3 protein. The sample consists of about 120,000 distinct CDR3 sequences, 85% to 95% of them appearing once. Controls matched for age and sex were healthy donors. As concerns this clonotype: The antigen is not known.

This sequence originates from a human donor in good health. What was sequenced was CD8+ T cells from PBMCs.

CDR3 amino acids: CSVSTGTEAFF. The CDR3 region has the DNA TGCAGCGTTTCTACGGGGACTGAAGCTTTCTTT. This chain connects TRBV29-1 to TRBJ1-1; D is uncertain. Per the germline V gene, CDR1 is SQVTM and CDR2 is ANQGSEA. Between the trimmed V and J ends, which lost 5 bases and 5 bases, there was a span of 9 bases. The CDR3 spans 11 residues.